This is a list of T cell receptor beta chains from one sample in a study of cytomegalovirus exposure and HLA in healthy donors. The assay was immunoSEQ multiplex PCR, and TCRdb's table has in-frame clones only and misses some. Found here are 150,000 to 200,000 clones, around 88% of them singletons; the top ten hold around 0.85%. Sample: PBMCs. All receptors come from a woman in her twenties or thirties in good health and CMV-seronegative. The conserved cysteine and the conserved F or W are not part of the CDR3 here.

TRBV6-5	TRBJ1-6	ASSYGTGDNSPLH
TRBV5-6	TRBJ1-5	ASSFRVSQPQH
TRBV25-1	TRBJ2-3	ASSEYGGQGGTDTQY
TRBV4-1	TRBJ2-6	ASSQELAGVGANVLT
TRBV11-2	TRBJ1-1	ASNLGGETEAF
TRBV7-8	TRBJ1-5	ASSFGRVFNQPQH
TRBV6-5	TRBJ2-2	ASSYTAGAGGELF
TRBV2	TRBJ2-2	ASSGGQGRTRQELF
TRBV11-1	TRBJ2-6	ASSPRTAAGANVLT
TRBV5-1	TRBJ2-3	ASSLTTSTDTQY
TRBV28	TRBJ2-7	ASSFHYKGGTYEQY
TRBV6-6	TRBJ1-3	ASTPIAGGGNTIY
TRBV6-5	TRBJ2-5	ASTPTGDETQY
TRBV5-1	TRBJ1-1	ASSYGQGAPGGTEAF
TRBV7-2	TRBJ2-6	ASSLGYGTGGSGANVLT
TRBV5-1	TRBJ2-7	ASSPGVGARGEQY
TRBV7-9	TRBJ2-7	ASSPGNSGLAALYEQY
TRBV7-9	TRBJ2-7	ASSPRTGTYEQY
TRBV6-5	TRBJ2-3	ASSLGQGTDTQY
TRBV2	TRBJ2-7	ASSGGGRGYEQY
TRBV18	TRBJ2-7	ASSQGAEGEQY
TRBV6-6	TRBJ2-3	ASSYPPGHSTDTQY
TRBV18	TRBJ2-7	ASSPGTEKKRTSGSPSWFIEQY
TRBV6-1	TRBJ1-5	ASSAAYRAAQH
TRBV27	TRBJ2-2	ASSLWERVDTGELF
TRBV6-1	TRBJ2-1	ASTSPSSYNEQF
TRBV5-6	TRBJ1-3	ASSWRRADRGNTIY
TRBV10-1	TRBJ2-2	ASSVGATGELF
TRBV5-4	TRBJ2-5	ASRRRTSGWQETQY
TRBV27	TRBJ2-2	ASSRGPDRTYAGELF
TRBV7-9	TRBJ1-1	ASSHSTGEGTEAF
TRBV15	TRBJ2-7	ATKDRLSSYEQY
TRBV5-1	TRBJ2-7	ASSPGQAPYEQY
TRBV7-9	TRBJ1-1	ASSFSQLGSMNTEAF